The next 30 T cell receptor beta chains were all read from a single sample in a study of cytomegalovirus exposure and HLA in healthy donors. The PCR used 60 Vbeta and 13 Jbeta primers. Sequencing was performed with immunoSEQ multiplex PCR; in TCRdb, only in-frame clones are kept and a portion is missing. The profile covers 150,000 to 200,000 clones, with approximately 80% appearing a single time and roughly 14% taken by the ten largest. The sample was PBMCs. These receptor sequences come from a woman between 35 and 50 years old in good health and CMV-seronegative.

The chain employs TRBV27 and TRBJ2-2; weak D call: TRBD2 (6 bases). The germline CDR1 and CDR2 sequences are MNHEY and SMNVEV (reference sequence). Trimming removed 3 bases at V and 2 bases at J, with 10 bases between. There are 15 residues in the CDR3. The CDR3 nucleotides read TGTGCCAGCAGTTTTCGCGGGACTAACACCGGGGAGCTGTTTTTT. Translating it yields CASSFRGTNTGELFF.

This clone has only one observation. The chain couples TRBV28 to TRBJ2-3; 10 bases map to TRBD2. V shed 5 bases, J shed 7 bases, and the junction held 12 bases outside the gene matches. This CDR3 spans 16 amino acids. Germline CDR1 is MDHEN and CDR2 is SYDVKM. In nucleotides, the CDR3 is TGTGCCAGCAGTACAACTCCTAGCGGGGGCTTAAATACGCAGTATTTT. Translating it yields CASSTTPSGGLNTQYF.

The chain uses TRBV6-1 and TRBJ1-5; TRBD1 aligns across 11 bases. After removal of 4 bases from V and 0 bases from J, the junction contained 5 bases not matched to a gene. This CDR3 comprises 17 residues. Germline-derived CDR1 and CDR2 are MNHNS and SASEGT. The CDR3 region is CASSGTGGEDSNQPQHF. The CDR3 DNA reads TGTGCCAGCAGTGGGACAGGGGGCGAAGATAGCAATCAGCCCCAGCATTTT.

This clone was picked up a small number of times. The chain employs TRBV11-2 and TRBJ2-7; TRBD1 agrees at 10 bases. Per germline, CDR1 SGHAT and CDR2 FQNNGV. CDR3 size: 15 residues. The V segment lost 6 bases and the J segment 4 bases; nucleotides outside the gene matches: 9. The CDR3 region is CASRVMTGGLYEQYF. DNA for the CDR3: TGTGCCAGCAGGGTAATGACAGGGGGCTTGTACGAGCAGTACTTC.

V and J are TRBV12-5 and TRBJ1-4; no reliable D call. CDR3 size: 16 residues. Germline assignment: CDR1 LGHNT and CDR2 FRNRAP. Trimming took 2 bases from V and 7 from J, leaving 17 bases between them. CDR3 protein: CASGLWSSGSAEKLFF. The CDR3 bases are TGTGCTAGTGGTTTGTGGTCGTCGGGGTCTGCTGAAAAACTGTTTTTT.

This clone occurred once. V gene TRBV25-1 combines with J gene TRBJ1-1; 8 nucleotides align to TRBD1. V lost 3 bases, J lost 5 bases, and 8 bases stayed unmatched. Germline CDR1 and CDR2: MGHDK and SYGVNS. The CDR3 has 15 residues. As DNA, the CDR3 is TGTGCCAGCAGTGAGAGACAGGGGAGTGATACTGAAGCTTTCTTT. Protein: CASSERQGSDTEAFF.

This chain joins TRBV27 and TRBJ2-1; 9 nucleotides match TRBD2. The germline gives CDR1 MNHEY, CDR2 SMNVEV (reference sequence). The CDR3 is 16 amino acids. Germline trimming cut 6 bases from V and 3 bases from J; bases unmatched to any gene: 9. CDR3 amino acids: CASRTRLAENYNEQFF. The CDR3 bases are TGTGCCAGCAGGACCCGACTAGCGGAAAACTACAATGAGCAGTTCTTC.

The rearrangement uses TRBV5-3 and TRBJ1-5, with TRBD1 as a possible D gene (6 bases). TRBV5-3 qualifies as an ORF whose function is uncertain. The ends were cut back, 4 bases at V and 3 bases at J, with 14 bases in the middle. The CDR3 is 15 residues long. The CDR3 coding sequence is TGTGCCAGAAGCGTCGGACAGACTAACAATCAGCCCCAGCATTTT. Translation: CARSVGQTNNQPQHF.

The V gene is TRBV5-5, the J gene TRBJ1-2, with TRBD1 as a possible D gene (6 bases). V lost 3 bases and J lost 8, with 20 bases in between. Looked up from germline, CDR1 is SGHKS and CDR2 is YYEKEE (reference sequence). This CDR3 is 15 amino acids long. CDR3: CASSSEQGTNRGYTF. CDR3 nucleotides: TGTGCCAGCAGCTCCGAACAGGGTACCAACCGGGGCTACACCTTC.

The chain uses TRBV7-9 and TRBJ1-6, with TRBD1 matching 7 bases. The length of the CDR3 is 16 residues. The V gene end was trimmed by 2 bases and the J gene end by 6 bases; junction bases not matched to a gene: 7. Germline CDR1 reads SEHNR; CDR2 reads FQNEAQ (reference sequence). The CDR3 DNA reads TGTGCCAGCAGCTTATTGTACGGGACAGCTAATTCACCCCTCCACTTT. Translating gives CASSLLYGTANSPLHF. Variable domain in full (rest from reference TRBV7-9 and TRBJ1-6): DTGVSQNPRHKITKRGQNVTFRCDPISEHNRLYWYRQTLGQGPEFLTYFQNEAQLEKSRLLSDRFSAERPKGSFSTLEIQRTEQGDSAMYLCASSLLYGTANSPLHFGNGTRLTVT.

V usage is TRBV7-6 and J usage is TRBJ2-5, with 12 positions matching TRBD2. Germline V CDR1 and CDR2: SGHVS, FNYEAQ. Unmatched junction bases numbered 5, after V lost 7 bases and J lost 2 bases. The CDR3 covers 15 residues. The CDR3 region is CASTKTSGRQETQYF. CDR3 in DNA: TGTGCCAGCACCAAGACTAGCGGGAGACAAGAGACCCAGTACTTC.

The chain has TRBV7-9 and TRBJ2-2; weak D call: TRBD2 (6 bases). The CDR3 length is 15 residues. CDR1 SEHNR and CDR2 FQNEAQ come from the germline V gene (reference sequence). V lost 9 bases and J 5 bases, leaving 19 bases between the germline ends. The CDR3 loop is CARSLGGASTGELFF. The CDR3 DNA reads as TGTGCCAGATCGCTAGGAGGGGCCTCTACCGGGGAGCTGTTTTTT.

The table lists this clone with a few counts. The chain links TRBV18 to TRBJ2-1; D remains ambiguous. V was pared by 3 bases and J by 5 bases, with 11 bases between. The germline V gene encodes CDR1 KGHSH and CDR2 LQKENI. The CDR3 is made up of 14 amino acids. DNA of the CDR3: TGTGCCAGCTCACCTAGTCATTTGGACAATGAGCAGTTCTTC. Translation: CASSPSHLDNEQFF.

V is TRBV11-3 and J is TRBJ1-1; the D is unclear. The CDR3 extends over 12 amino acids. V lost 6 bases and J 5 bases, leaving 10 bases between the germline ends. Germline V gene sequence: CDR1 SGHNT, CDR2 YENEEA. The CDR3 coding sequence is TGTGCCAGCAGTCGGGTTAGAACTGAAGCTTTCTTT. Its translation: CASSRVRTEAFF.

The chain carries TRBV5-6 and TRBJ1-1; maybe TRBD1 (5 bases). Germline V CDR1 and CDR2: SGHDT, YYEEEE. The CDR3 covers 13 residues. V lost 10 bases, J lost 1 base, and 14 bases lay in between. The CDR3 here is CASAGQANTEAFF. CDR3 nucleotide sequence: TGTGCCTCGGCGGGGCAGGCGAACACTGAAGCTTTCTTT.

The chain has TRBV7-3 and TRBJ2-6; the D is unclear. This CDR3 spans 15 amino acids. The germline CDR1 and CDR2 sequences are SGHTA and FQGTGA. Trimming shortened V by 5 bases and J by 0 bases, and 8 bases separated the two germline ends. CDR3 sequence: CASSPGGSGANVLTF. CDR3 sequence (DNA): TGTGCCAGCAGCCCAGGTGGCTCTGGGGCCAACGTCCTGACTTTC.

This clone was picked up a small number of times. V is TRBV10-3 and J is TRBJ2-7; 8 nucleotides align to TRBD2. CDR1 is ENHRY, CDR2 SYGVKD, per germline. V shed 0 bases, J shed 2 bases, and the junction held 3 bases outside the gene matches. The CDR3 is 15 residues long. This CDR3 reads CAISESTGGPYEQYF. CDR3 DNA: TGTGCCATCAGTGAGTCGACGGGGGGGCCCTACGAGCAGTACTTC.

The chain links TRBV30 to TRBJ2-5; 8 bases match TRBD1. The germline V gene encodes CDR1 GTSNPN and CDR2 SVGIG (reference sequence). V trimming: 7 bases; J trimming: 5 bases; junction bases outside the gene matches: 9. This CDR3 comprises 13 residues. The CDR3 is CAFEAGGWETQYF. DNA for the CDR3: TGTGCCTTTGAAGCAGGGGGCTGGGAGACCCAGTACTTC.

The genes are TRBV5-1 and TRBJ2-1; 7 bases fit TRBD2. The CDR3 extends over 13 amino acids. Germline values: CDR1 SGHRS, CDR2 YFSETQ. Trimming at V came to 4 bases and at J to 8 bases, leaving 6 bases not matched to a gene. The CDR3: CASSQAAGDEQFF. The CDR3 DNA reads as TGCGCCAGCAGCCAGGCGGCGGGGGATGAGCAGTTCTTC.

The rearrangement uses TRBV2 and TRBJ2-1; possibly TRBD1 for D (6 bases). The ends were cut back, 6 bases at V and 10 bases at J, with 10 bases in the middle. Germline loops: CDR1 SNHLY, CDR2 FYNNEI. This CDR3 contains 11 residues. CDR3 in DNA: TGTGCCAGCAGGAGGACAGACGAGCAGTTCTTC. Protein product: CASRRTDEQFF.

The chain employs TRBV2 and TRBJ1-5; 7 nucleotides line up with TRBD1. Germline lookup yields CDR1 SNHLY and CDR2 FYNNEI. The CDR3 spans 14 residues. Trimming removed 10 bases from V and 0 bases from J; junction bases left unmatched: 6. CDR3 in DNA: TGTGCCACCACGACAGGGAATAGCAATCAGCCCCAGCATTTT. This sequence encodes CATTTGNSNQPQHF.

The chain carries TRBV29-1 and TRBJ2-7; TRBD1 might be the D (5 bases). In germline, CDR1 is SQVTM, CDR2 ANQGSEA. Between the trimmed V and J ends, which lost 7 bases and 0 bases, there was a span of 16 bases. The CDR3 loop spans 14 amino acids. In DNA, the CDR3 is TGCAGCGCTGCCGACAGTTCAGTCTCCTACGAGCAGTACTTC. The encoded protein is CSAADSSVSYEQYF.

Remarks on this clone: Germline and junction disagree at one end, which may indicate a read error. DNA of the CDR3: TGTGCCAGCAGTTCGGGTTTACGGAATCTAGCCAAAAACAGTCAGTACTTC. Protein: CASSSGLRNLAKNSQYF. This sequence joins TRBV28 and TRBJ2-4, with D perhaps TRBD2 (5 bases). This CDR3 is built from 17 residues. The germline V gene has CDR1 MDHEN and CDR2 SYDVKM.

The chain employs TRBV9 and TRBJ2-1, with D perhaps TRBD2 (6 bases). The V and J ends lost 4 bases and 0 bases respectively, with 11 bases between them. Germline CDR1 and CDR2: SGDLS and YYNGEE. There are 15 residues in the CDR3. In nucleotides, the CDR3 is TGTGCCAGCAGCAGCCGCGGGGACTCCTACAATGAGCAGTTCTTC. It translates to CASSSRGDSYNEQFF.

The gene calls are TRBV10-1 and TRBJ2-7; D may be TRBD2 (6 bases). This CDR3 is built from 15 residues. Germline CDR1 is WNHNN and CDR2 is SYGVQD (reference sequence). Trimming removed 2 bases from V and 0 bases from J, with 11 bases in between. Written as DNA, the CDR3 is TGCGCCAGCAGTGAGGGACGGGAGATCTCCTACGAGCAGTACTTC. It translates to CASSEGREISYEQYF.

The chain joins TRBV2 to TRBJ1-1, with D tentatively TRBD1 (5 bases). The CDR3 has 12 amino acids. Per the germline V gene, CDR1 is SNHLY and CDR2 is FYNNEI. Trimming left V 7 bases short and J 1 base short, with 7 bases between. CDR3 nucleotide sequence: TGTGCCAGCACGACAGAGAACACTGAAGCTTTCTTT. It translates to CASTTENTEAFF.

The rearrangement links TRBV6-1 to TRBJ2-7; TRBD2 agrees at 8 bases. V trimming: 6 bases; J trimming: 6 bases; junction bases outside the gene matches: 10. The CDR3 has 14 amino acids. Germline V lookup: CDR1 MNHNS, CDR2 SASEGT. The CDR3 reads CASRFSGAPLEQYF. The DNA for the CDR3 is TGTGCCAGCAGATTTAGCGGGGCCCCTCTCGAGCAGTACTTC.

The J gene is TRBJ1-4, the V gene TRBV15; TRBD1 is a possible D gene (5 bases). CDR1 and CDR2 from the germline V gene are LNHNV and YYDKDF (reference sequence). The CDR3 covers 17 residues. Deletions cut 0 bases from V and 2 bases from J, with 13 bases between. DNA for the CDR3: TGTGCCACCAGCAGAGATCGGGGGTTGTCCACTAATGAAAAACTGTTTTTT. Amino acids: CATSRDRGLSTNEKLFF.

The rearrangement joins TRBV2 to TRBJ1-5; TRBD1 agrees at 9 bases. The V and J ends lost 8 bases and 5 bases, in that order; junction bases with no gene match: 4. This CDR3 comprises 13 residues. Germline V gene data show CDR1 as SNHLY and CDR2 as FYNNEI. This CDR3 reads CASGTGPHQPQHF. CDR3 in DNA: TGTGCCAGCGGGACAGGGCCCCATCAGCCCCAGCATTTT.

J is TRBJ1-4 and V is TRBV18; 8 nucleotides agree with TRBD1. The CDR3 totals 15 residues. The V gene end was trimmed by 3 bases and the J gene end by 6 bases; junction bases not matched to a gene: 6. CDR1 and CDR2 (germline): KGHSH, LQKENI. CDR3 loop: CASSPGTGGDEKLFF. The DNA for the CDR3 is TGTGCCAGCTCACCCGGGACAGGTGGGGATGAAAAACTGTTTTTT.